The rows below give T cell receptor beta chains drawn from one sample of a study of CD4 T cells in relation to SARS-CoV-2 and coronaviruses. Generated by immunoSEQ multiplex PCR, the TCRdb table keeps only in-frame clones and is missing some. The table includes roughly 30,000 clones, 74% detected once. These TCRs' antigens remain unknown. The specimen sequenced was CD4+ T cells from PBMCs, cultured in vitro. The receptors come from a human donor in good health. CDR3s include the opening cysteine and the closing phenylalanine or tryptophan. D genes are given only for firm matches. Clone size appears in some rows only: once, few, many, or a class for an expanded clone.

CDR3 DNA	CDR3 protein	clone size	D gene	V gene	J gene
TGTGCCAGCAGCCCTCACCAGGAAGGGTACGAGCAGTACTTC	CASSPHQEGYEQYF	NA	NA	TRBV7-2	TRBJ2-7
TGTGCCAGCAGTGCGGACAGGCACAATGAGCAGTTCTTC	CASSADRHNEQFF	NA	TRBD1	TRBV2	TRBJ2-1
TGTGCCAGCAGCCCCGGGGGAGCCCATAGAGGGGAGCTGTTTTTT	CASSPGGAHRGELFF	NA	NA	TRBV11-3	TRBJ2-2
TGTGCCAGCAGCCCCAGCACAGATACGCAGTATTTT	CASSPSTDTQYF	few	NA	TRBV5-4	TRBJ2-3
TGCAGCGTGTCACAGGGGAACTACGAGCAGTACTTC	CSVSQGNYEQYF	NA	TRBD1	TRBV29-1	TRBJ2-7
TGCGCCAGCGGATTCCTGCGGGGGGGGGCCTACAATGAGCAGTTCTTC	CASGFLRGGAYNEQFF	once	TRBD2	TRBV5-1	TRBJ2-1
TGTGCCAGCAGCTCAATGGCGGGACAGGGGGGAGAGCAGTACTTC	CASSSMAGQGGEQYF	once	TRBD1	TRBV7-8	TRBJ2-7
TGTGCCAGCACCGGGCAAGAGCAGTACTTC	CASTGQEQYF	few	NA	TRBV6-6	TRBJ2-7
TGTGCCAGCAGCGTAGGCCCTAGCGGGAACGCAGATACGCAGTATTTT	CASSVGPSGNADTQYF	NA	TRBD2	TRBV9	TRBJ2-3
TGTGCCAGCAGGGAATCCTCCACCTTAAACACTGAAGCTTTCTTT	CASRESSTLNTEAFF	NA	NA	TRBV7-9	TRBJ1-1
TGTGCCAGCAGCGTAGCCAGCGACAGAGCTGTCTTTGAAGCTTTCTTT	CASSVASDRAVFEAFF	NA	NA	TRBV9	TRBJ1-1
TGCGCCAGCAGCCACGATGGGGGTGAGCAGTTCTTC	CASSHDGGEQFF	NA	NA	TRBV4-3	TRBJ2-1
TGTGCCAGCAGCTTTGGGACAACACAGGTTGGCTACACCTTC	CASSFGTTQVGYTF	NA	NA	TRBV11-2	TRBJ1-2
TGTGCCAGTGCTGAACGGGGCAGGGCCTGGTCAGAGACCCAGTACTTC	CASAERGRAWSETQYF	NA	NA	TRBV6-6	TRBJ2-5
TGTGCCAGCAGCCCAGGACAGGGGGCTTGGGATGAGCAGTTCTTC	CASSPGQGAWDEQFF	NA	TRBD1	TRBV2	TRBJ2-1
TGTGCCAGCAGTTACCCGCCCACAGATACGCAGTATTTT	CASSYPPTDTQYF	NA	NA	TRBV28	TRBJ2-3
TGTGCCAGCTACCGGGACAGGGGTGATGAAGCTTTCTTT	CASYRDRGDEAFF	NA	TRBD1	TRBV2	TRBJ1-1
TGTGCCAGCAGCCCAGGGGCCTACACAGATACGCAGTATTTT	CASSPGAYTDTQYF	NA	NA	TRBV7-2	TRBJ2-3
TGTGCCAGCAGTTCCCCAAGACAGGGGGCGTGGGGCTACACCTTC	CASSSPRQGAWGYTF	NA	TRBD1	TRBV6-5	TRBJ1-2
TGTGCCAGCAGCGCCGGGGGCTATCAGCCCCAGCATTTT	CASSAGGYQPQHF	NA	NA	TRBV6-6	TRBJ1-5
TGTGCCATCAGTGAGCCCCGACAGCCCTATGGCTACACCTTC	CAISEPRQPYGYTF	few	NA	TRBV10-3	TRBJ1-2
TGTGCCAGCTCGGTCCCCTGGGGAGCCTTAAGAAACACCATATATTTT	CASSVPWGALRNTIYF	NA	NA	TRBV11-2	TRBJ1-3
TGTGCCAGCAGCCCCGGACAGGGGGTGTACGAGCAGTACTTC	CASSPGQGVYEQYF	few	TRBD1	TRBV6-2/TRBV6-3	TRBJ2-7
TGTGCCAGCAGCTCCAGGGGGCCCGGGGCCAACGTCCTGACTTTC	CASSSRGPGANVLTF	NA	TRBD1	TRBV11-2	TRBJ2-6
TGTGCCAGCAGCGCGGGACAGGGGGCCGGGAACACCGGGGAGCTGTTTTTT	CASSAGQGAGNTGELFF	NA	TRBD1	TRBV7-6	TRBJ2-2
TGTGCCAGCAGTCAGAGACAGGGGGGGAACACTGAAGCTTTCTTT	CASSQRQGGNTEAFF	NA	TRBD1	TRBV6-5	TRBJ1-1
TGTGCCAGCAGTGAAGTAACTGGCCAGCCCCAGCATTTT	CASSEVTGQPQHF	NA	NA	TRBV6-1	TRBJ1-5
TGCGCCAGCAGCACCAGTCTAGCGGGTCACACAGATACGCAGTATTTT	CASSTSLAGHTDTQYF	NA	TRBD2	TRBV5-1	TRBJ2-3
TGTGCCAGCAGCCAACCCCCCACAGATACGCAGTATTTT	CASSQPPTDTQYF	NA	NA	TRBV3-1/TRBV3-2	TRBJ2-3
TGTGCCAGCAGCTTACGTTCTGGGTTCAACATTCAGTACTTC	CASSLRSGFNIQYF	few	NA	TRBV7-9	TRBJ2-4
TGTGCCATCAGTGTGAGCGGTACTGAAGCTTTCTTT	CAISVSGTEAFF	NA	NA	TRBV10-3	TRBJ1-1
TGCAGCGTTGAGGTAGGGGGCTGGGAGCAGTACTTC	CSVEVGGWEQYF	NA	TRBD1	TRBV29-1	TRBJ2-7